These T cell receptor beta chains were read from a single sample in a study of T cell changes during pregnancy in multiple sclerosis. The table came from immunoSEQ multiplex PCR; TCRdb's copy has only in-frame clones and leaves some out. The sample lists under 70,000 clones; 91% were seen once. The sample here was peripheral blood, taken after pregnancy. These receptor sequences come from a female donor in good health, enrolled as a control in a pregnancy study. CDR3s include the opening cysteine and the closing phenylalanine or tryptophan. The order of the fields is CDR3 protein, V gene, CDR3 length.

CDR3aa: CASSPNPPATNEKLFF
v_gene: TRBV18
len: 16

CDR3aa: CASSFASPRDRGRGTEAFF
v_gene: TRBV7-6
len: 19

CDR3aa: CASTETGYTGELFF
v_gene: TRBV2
len: 14

CDR3aa: CASSPTTARYEQYF
v_gene: TRBV5-6
len: 14

CDR3aa: CASSRGKVTEAFF
v_gene: TRBV27
len: 13

CDR3aa: CASSPPQGGNYGYTF
v_gene: TRBV9
len: 15

CDR3aa: CASSSSLTGLGSPLHF
v_gene: TRBV5-1
len: 16

CDR3aa: CASSQGPSNEQFF
v_gene: TRBV14
len: 13

CDR3aa: CASSLNGDQPQHF
v_gene: TRBV7-3
len: 13

CDR3aa: CASSSLAGEGTEAFF
v_gene: TRBV5-6
len: 15

CDR3aa: CASRADTLLYNEQFF
v_gene: TRBV2
len: 15

CDR3aa: CASSTRGFSGTANTEAFF
v_gene: TRBV11-2
len: 18

CDR3aa: CASSDSNGNEQFF
v_gene: TRBV6-4
len: 13

CDR3aa: CASGEPGQGAMNTEAFF
v_gene: TRBV9
len: 17

CDR3aa: CASSLEGQGLSNYGYTF
v_gene: TRBV7-2
len: 17

CDR3aa: CASSQGTGPGTF
v_gene: TRBV4-3
len: 12

CDR3aa: CASSLEIWQGATEAFF
v_gene: TRBV5-4
len: 16

CDR3aa: CATSRDGTRGYGYTF
v_gene: TRBV15
len: 15

CDR3aa: CATAETGVVNSGNTIYF
v_gene: TRBV10-3
len: 17

CDR3aa: CASSTPTGMNTEAFF
v_gene: TRBV6-6
len: 15

CDR3aa: CATSRNGGLAGEETQYF
v_gene: TRBV15
len: 17

CDR3aa: CASSQDLGEKLFF
v_gene: TRBV4-3
len: 13

CDR3aa: CASSPSGTDYEQYF
v_gene: TRBV18
len: 14

CDR3aa: CASSLDNPSTDTQYF
v_gene: TRBV7-2
len: 15

CDR3aa: CASSLQDRGNNQPQHF
v_gene: TRBV7-9
len: 16

CDR3aa: CASSESGGAGYGYTF
v_gene: TRBV7-9
len: 15

CDR3aa: CASSVGRVSSYNSPLHF
v_gene: TRBV7-9
len: 17

CDR3aa: CASSIVPQGTYGYTF
v_gene: TRBV19
len: 15